This T cell receptor beta chain was obtained from a study of technical replicates of blood from several donors (dated by TCRdb to 2017 to 2019). Library creation used the immunoSEQ multiplex PCR assay. TCRdb obtained this table from immuneACCESS and retained in-frame rearrangements with V and J assigned. These tables miss some clones; where compared with another copy, unresolved V genes account for less than half of the shortfall, and the remainder is unexplained. This sample lists roughly 68,000 clones; about nine tenths were detected once. The biggest ten clones account for roughly 4.3% of the sample. CDR1 and CDR2 were assigned from the germline V gene (reference sequence) as PRHDT and FYEKMQ. V and J lose 2 bases and 2 bases, and a span of 12 bases separates them. The CDR3 has 15 amino acids, counting the end cysteine and phenylalanine. Kept here is only the CDR3 DNA, which spans 45 bases and is read in frame from base 1.

Regarding this clone: Its antigen is currently not known. No qualities accompany the bases; no much larger clone lies one base away.

The receptor's source is a human donor in good health. Some clones in this sample may be carry-over from other donors' samples. Recombination joined TRBV13 with TRBJ2-5, with no D gene named confidently. The source material was PBMCs. The CDR3 loop reads CASSLLKGEQETQYF. The DNA sequence is TGTGCCAGCAGCTTATTGAAAGGAGAGCAAGAGACCCAGTACTTC.